The 23 T cell receptor beta chains presented below share a single source sample, sequenced in a study of blood T cells in healthy people across ages. Primers used in a second PCR of about 6 to 11 cycles were a sample-barcoded 5' primer and a J-beta primer mix. TCRdb independently ran MiXCR on the 5' RACE reads; one entry per CDR3 protein. The sample records roughly 1,300,000 distinct CDR3 sequences, approximately 59% being singletons. The sequenced material came from blood. All receptors come from a man between 18 and 35 years old in good health.

This clonotype showed up just a few times. The chain has TRBV29-1 and TRBJ2-1, with 14 bases that match TRBD2. After removal of 7 bases from V and 3 bases from J, the junction contained 11 bases not matched to a gene. The CDR3 length is 17 residues. Germline lookup yields CDR1 SQVTM and CDR2 ANQGSEA. The CDR3 nucleotides are TGCAGCGGCAATGGGGGACTAGCGGGGGCAATCTACAATGAGCAGTTCTTC. It codes for CSGNGGLAGAIYNEQFF.

The chain recombines TRBV5-6 with TRBJ2-1, with 8 bases identical to TRBD2. The germline V gene has CDR1 SGHDT and CDR2 YYEEEE. CDR3 size: 15 residues. The J segment lost 6 bases and the V segment lost 1 base, leaving 6 bases of the junction unmatched. DNA for the CDR3: TGTGCCAGCAGCTTGTACGGGAGCGGGGGCAATGAGCAGTTCTTC. Protein product: CASSLYGSGGNEQFF.

This clonotype has a count of ten or more. The rearrangement joins TRBV28 to TRBJ2-7, with TRBD2 as a possible D gene (6 bases). Trimming cost V 7 bases and J 5 bases, with 21 bases left between them. Germline V gene lookup returns CDR1 MDHEN and CDR2 SYDVKM. The CDR3 has 15 amino acids. The CDR3 is CASTPQPYTGDEQYF. The DNA for the CDR3 is TGTGCCAGCACCCCTCAACCCTACACGGGGGACGAGCAGTACTTC.

This clonotype turned up a few times. V usage is TRBV5-6 and J usage is TRBJ1-1, with D maybe TRBD1 (5 bases). Trimming took off 4 bases at V and 9 bases at J, with 13 bases between the two ends. CDR1 SGHDT and CDR2 YYEEEE come from the germline V gene. This CDR3 has 12 residues. DNA of the CDR3: TGTGCCAGCAGCACCGGGACGGGCAAAGCTTTCTTT. This codes for CASSTGTGKAFF.

CDR3 in DNA: TGCGCCAGCAGCCAAGGTTCAGGCGCGAGCACCTACGAGCAGTACTTC. Amino acids: CASSQGSGASTYEQYF. The genes are TRBV4-1 and TRBJ2-7; D remains unclear. Trimming took off 1 base at V and 2 bases at J, with 15 bases between the two ends. The germline gives CDR1 MGHRA, CDR2 YSYEKL. The CDR3 consists of 16 residues.

The genes are TRBV6-1 and TRBJ1-2; D gene ambiguous. V lost 7 bases to trimming and J lost 4 bases, with 13 bases between them. There are 13 residues in the CDR3. Germline V gives CDR1 MNHNS, CDR2 SASEGT. CDR3 sequence (DNA): TGTGCCAGCAATCGGATATTCCTCTATGGCTACACCTTC. Its translation is CASNRIFLYGYTF.

The chain has TRBV20-1 and TRBJ1-2; no clear D gene. V was trimmed by 6 bases and J by 0 bases, leaving 11 bases between them. This CDR3 region has 13 residues. Germline CDR1 and CDR2: DFQATT and SNEGSKA (reference sequence). The CDR3 sequence: CSATTRPNYGYTF. The CDR3 DNA follows: TGCAGTGCCACGACCAGACCTAACTATGGCTACACCTTC.

This clonotype turned up a few times. This chain uses TRBV4-2 with TRBJ2-1; D ambiguous. This CDR3 region has 12 residues. Germline V gene sequence: CDR1 LGHNA, CDR2 YNFKEQ. Deletions cut 3 bases from V and 10 bases from J, with 10 bases between. Written as DNA, the CDR3 is TGTGCCAGCAGCCATGGAAACTCGGAGCAGTTCTTC. Translation gives CASSHGNSEQFF.

Comments on this clonotype: A much larger clonotype is one base distant, so this may be a read error. The gene calls are TRBV7-9 and TRBJ2-5, with D perhaps being TRBD1 or TRBD2 (5 bases each). Matching the DNA end better, TRBJ2-7 makes the J call doubtful. This CDR3 contains 15 residues. Germline CDR1 is SEHNR and CDR2 is FQNEAQ (reference sequence). The CDR3, as DNA: TGTGCCAGCAGCTTAATCCTAGCCGGGGCGACCGAGCAGTACTTC. Amino acids: CASSLILAGATEQYF.

V usage is TRBV13 and J usage is TRBJ2-7, with 11 bases identical to TRBD2. The CDR3 spans 15 residues. J lost 7 bases, V lost 3 bases, and 8 bases had no gene match. The germline V gene has CDR1 PRHDT and CDR2 FYEKMQ (reference sequence). This CDR3 reads CASSLSSGGAWEQYF. The CDR3 nucleotides read TGTGCCAGCAGCTTGAGTAGCGGGGGGGCATGGGAGCAGTACTTC.

V is TRBV25-1 and J is TRBJ2-2; D may correspond to TRBD1 or TRBD2 (6 bases each). V was cut by 6 bases and J by 7 bases, with 15 bases left in between. Germline V gene lookup returns CDR1 MGHDK and CDR2 SYGVNS. The CDR3 is 14 residues long. CDR3 sequence reads: CASRGEDSVGELFF. The CDR3, as DNA: TGTGCCAGCAGGGGGGAGGACAGTGTCGGGGAGCTGTTTTTT.

J is TRBJ2-7 and V is TRBV4-3; the D is unclear. The V end lost 0 bases, the J end lost 0 bases, and 12 bases lay between the germline ends. CDR1 and CDR2 from the germline V gene are LGHNA and YSLEER. The CDR3 contains 16 residues. The CDR3 reads CASSQDRAESSYEQYF. DNA for the CDR3: TGCGCCAGCAGCCAAGATCGGGCCGAGAGCTCCTACGAGCAGTACTTC.

The chain links TRBV12-3 or TRBV12-4 to TRBJ2-3; D ambiguous. The CDR3 consists of 16 residues. V was cut by 7 bases and J by 0 bases, with 17 bases left in between. CDR3 DNA: TGTGCCAGCAACCGAAACTCCAACCCTAGCACAGATACGCAGTATTTT. Protein sequence: CASNRNSNPSTDTQYF.

The J gene is TRBJ2-3, the V gene TRBV28, with a weak D call TRBD1 (6 bases). Germline CDR1 MDHEN, CDR2 SYDVKM. This CDR3 spans 13 amino acids. V lost 8 bases and J 2 bases, leaving 11 bases between the germline ends. The CDR3 here is CASLRQDTDTQYF. As DNA, the CDR3 is TGTGCCAGCTTAAGACAGGACACAGATACGCAGTATTTT.

V gene TRBV11-2 combines with J gene TRBJ2-3; tentative D call: TRBD2 (6 bases). Germline CDR1 and CDR2: SGHAT and FQNNGV. The CDR3 spans 14 residues. Trimming cost V 5 bases and J 12 bases, with 21 bases left between them. For the CDR3, the DNA is TGTGCCAGCAGCCCCCCGGGGGAGGCCCGTACACAGTATTTT. Translation gives CASSPPGEARTQYF. The full variable domain, completed using reference TRBV11-2 and TRBJ2-3, is EAGVAQSPRYKIIEKRQSVAFWCNPISGHATLYWYQQILGQGPKLLIQFQNNGVVDDSQLPKDRFSAERLKGVDSTLKIQPAKLEDSAVYLCASSPPGEARTQYFGPGTRLTVL.

This rearrangement joins TRBV4-1 to TRBJ2-1, with a tentative D call TRBD1 (5 bases). The CDR3 has 16 residues. Per germline, CDR1 MGHRA and CDR2 YSYEKL. The germline V and J ends were trimmed by 3 bases and 7 bases, with 19 bases remaining between them. CDR3 sequence reads: CASSQEQLIRTNEQFF. In DNA form, the CDR3 reads TGCGCCAGCAGCCAGGAACAGCTCATCAGGACAAATGAGCAGTTCTTC.

The chain uses TRBV5-6 and TRBJ2-6; D ambiguous. In germline, CDR1 is SGHDT, CDR2 YYEEEE. The V and J ends lost 2 bases and 1 base respectively, with 19 bases between them. The CDR3 extends over 19 amino acids. CDR3 in DNA: TGTGCCAGCAGCTTAGTGTTTAACAGCCCAGATTCTGGGGCCAACGTCCTGACTTTC. This translates into CASSLVFNSPDSGANVLTF.

The genes are TRBV10-3 and TRBJ2-1; D gene uncertain. The CDR3 contains 13 residues. V was trimmed by 6 bases and J by 4 bases, leaving 10 bases between them. Germline lookup yields CDR1 ENHRY and CDR2 SYGVKD. The DNA for the CDR3 is TGTGCCATCAGCCCCGACCGTTACAATGAGCAGTTCTTC. Amino acid sequence: CAISPDRYNEQFF.

As concerns this clonotype: At one end the junction does not follow the germline gene, possibly because of a read error. The rearrangement joins TRBV3-1 to TRBJ2-1, with 10 bases fitting TRBD2. Germline values: CDR1 LGHDT, CDR2 YNNKEL (reference sequence). CDR3 length: 16 residues. In DNA, the CDR3 is TGTGCCGGCAGCCAGGTAGGACTAGCGGACTACAATGAGCAGTTCTTC. Translation gives CAGSQVGLADYNEQFF.

The chain is built from TRBV6-5 and TRBJ2-7; 11 bases align to TRBD2. This CDR3 comprises 16 residues. In germline, CDR1 is MNHEY, CDR2 SVGAGI. V was clipped by 7 bases and J by 3 bases; unmatched bases: 11. CDR3 nucleotide sequence: TGTGCCAGCAAGTATTCTAGCGGGAGGAACGTCTACGAGCAGTACTTC. Translating gives CASKYSSGRNVYEQYF.

The sample holds a few counts of this clonotype. The V and J genes are TRBV27 and TRBJ2-1; 12 bases align to TRBD2. The better agreement between TRBJ2-7 and the DNA end casts doubt on the J call. The CDR3 extends over 14 amino acids. In germline, CDR1 is MNHEY, CDR2 SMNVEV (reference sequence). Written as DNA, the CDR3 is TGTGCCAGCAGTCTAGCGGGGGGGTACAATGAGCAGTACTTC. Protein: CASSLAGGYNEQYF.

The V gene is TRBV30, the J gene TRBJ1-4, with D possibly being TRBD1 (6 bases). The CDR3 consists of 14 residues. The V end was cut by 5 bases, the J end by 4 bases, with 14 bases between. The germline CDR1 and CDR2 sequences are GTSNPN and SVGIG (reference sequence). DNA for the CDR3: TGTGCCTGGGCCGGGACAAAGAATAATGAAAAACTGTTTTTT. It is translated as CAWAGTKNNEKLFF.

This chain's CDR3 is CASTGQGAYNEQFF. CDR3 sequence (DNA): TGTGCCAGCACAGGACAGGGGGCTTACAATGAGCAGTTCTTC. The chain uses TRBV6-6 and TRBJ2-1; 11 nucleotides align to TRBD1. The germline gives CDR1 MNHNY, CDR2 SVGAGI (reference sequence). The V segment lost 7 bases and the J segment 4 bases; nucleotides outside the gene matches: 3. This CDR3 has 14 residues.